Below are 9 T cell receptor beta chains sequenced from a single sample in a study of blood T cell repertoires in COVID-19. Only in-frame clones appear in the TCRdb table, and some are missing; sequencing was by immunoSEQ multiplex PCR. The sample contains a few hundred thousand clones, roughly 90% of which appear only once. Material for sequencing was PBMCs or T cells enriched from blood (not recorded which). Receptors originate from a woman younger than 30 with acute COVID-19.

The chain links TRBV9 to TRBJ1-1, with D possibly matching TRBD1 (6 bases). Germline V gives CDR1 SGDLS, CDR2 YYNGEE. The CDR3 is made up of 17 amino acids. V lost 4 bases, J lost 1 base, and 20 bases lay in between. CDR3 DNA: TGTGCCAGCAGCAACTCCCGAGGGGGGGGCCAGAACACTGAAGCTTTCTTT. This translates into CASSNSRGGGQNTEAFF.

The V call is TRBV9, the J call TRBJ1-3, with D possibly matching TRBD1 (6 bases). Germline V gene sequence: CDR1 SGDLS, CDR2 YYNGEE. The V and J ends lost 2 bases and 2 bases respectively, with 14 bases between them. The CDR3 loop spans 16 amino acids. CDR3 in DNA: TGTGCCAGCAGCGTGAAAACTGAGGGGGCTGGAAACACCATATATTTT. This codes for CASSVKTEGAGNTIYF.

The chain combines TRBV14 with TRBJ2-5; D perhaps matches TRBD1 (5 bases). The CDR3 length is 13 residues. Germline CDR1 reads SGHDN; CDR2 reads FVKESK. V gave up 1 base and J gave up 5 bases, with 8 bases separating them. CDR3 nucleotides: TGTGCCAGCAGCCAAGGACAGTGGGAGACCCAGTACTTC. It codes for CASSQGQWETQYF.

The chain couples TRBV28 to TRBJ1-2; TRBD1 aligns across 11 bases. Germline V gene data show CDR1 as MDHEN and CDR2 as SYDVKM. V lost 5 bases to trimming and J lost 6 bases; unmatched junction nucleotides: 14. This CDR3 is built from 17 residues. The CDR3 reads CASSLGPGQGGRDGYTF. The CDR3 region has the DNA TGTGCCAGCAGTCTCGGCCCGGGACAGGGGGGGAGGGATGGCTACACCTTC.

CDR3 region: CASSLDFPSSYNEQFF. The CDR3, as DNA: TGTGCCAGCAGCTTAGACTTTCCTAGCTCCTACAATGAGCAGTTCTTC. The chain couples TRBV11-3 to TRBJ2-1, with no clear D. CDR3 size: 16 residues. CDR1 and CDR2 from the germline V gene are SGHNT and YENEEA. The V gene lost 0 bases and the J gene lost 0 bases, with 9 bases spanning the gap.

V and J are TRBV10-1 and TRBJ2-3; possible D gene TRBD1, 5 bases. Germline V gene sequence: CDR1 WNHNN, CDR2 SYGVQD (reference sequence). Between the trimmed V and J ends, which lost 4 bases and 5 bases, there was a span of 13 bases. The CDR3 is 14 amino acids. For the CDR3, the DNA is TGCGCCAGCAGTGGGGCCAGGGCTGGAGATACGCAGTATTTT. This sequence encodes CASSGARAGDTQYF.

The gene calls are TRBV3-1 (or the pseudogene TRBV3-2) and TRBJ2-3, with 11 bases identical to TRBD2. CDR3 size: 15 residues. With 5 bases clipped from V and 2 bases from J, the junction kept 3 bases outside the gene matches. Germline V gene lookup returns CDR1 LGHDT and CDR2 YNNKEL (reference sequence). This CDR3 reads CASSYSGRDTDTQYF. CDR3 in DNA: TGTGCCAGCAGCTATAGCGGGAGGGACACAGATACGCAGTATTTT.

The chain employs TRBV2 and TRBJ2-7, with TRBD2 as a possible D gene (5 bases). Germline V gene data show CDR1 as SNHLY and CDR2 as FYNNEI. V lost 7 bases to trimming and J lost 2 bases, with 15 bases between them. The CDR3 runs to 14 residues. In nucleotides, the CDR3 is TGTGCCAGCACCGGAGCGGACGCAGCCTACGAGCAGTACTTC. It specifies CASTGADAAYEQYF.

The chain has TRBV9 and TRBJ2-1; 9 bases align to TRBD2. The germline gives CDR1 SGDLS, CDR2 YYNGEE. V lost 4 bases, J lost 7 bases, and 9 bases stayed unmatched. CDR3 length: 15 residues. The CDR3 sequence: CASSPSGIAENEQFF. The DNA of the CDR3 is TGTGCCAGCAGCCCTAGCGGGATCGCGGAGAATGAGCAGTTCTTC.